The clone carrying this T cell receptor beta chain was found a few times. Its antigen is still unknown. These data belong to a study of T cells in Graves' hyperthyroidism and ophthalmopathy. Study-wide points: Among thyroid clonotypes expanded above 0.001, most also appeared in blood.

CDR1 SGHAT and CDR2 FQNNGV come from the germline V gene. V dropped 4 bases and J dropped 3; count of bases not matched to a gene: 7. CDR3 length equals 15 residues. Disease duration under 2 months; hyperthyroidism patients were aged 18 to 65. Used for diagnoses were clinical symptoms, serum thyroxine and TRAb, thyroid ultrasound and orbital computed tomography. Source material for PBMCs was over 7.5 ml fresh peripheral blood. The CDR3 regions of TCR beta were amplified from RNA transcripts. HTBI primers drove first-round RT-PCR of the TCR CDR3. TCRdb ran MiXCR on the multiplex PCR reads and lists one entry per CDR3 protein. The data show about 360,000 distinct CDR3 sequences, with around 25% seen just once and over 70% held by the top ten.

The chain recombines TRBV11-2 with TRBJ1-2; 8 bases map to TRBD1. Sample: blood. This TCR was recovered from a man aged 50 or older with Graves' hyperthyroidism. As DNA, the CDR3 is TGTGCCAGCAGCTCCCGGACAGGGACACACTATGGCTACACCTTC. Translating it yields CASSSRTGTHYGYTF. Using reference TRBV11-2 and TRBJ1-2 for the parts outside the CDR3, the full variable domain is EAGVAQSPRYKIIEKRQSVAFWCNPISGHATLYWYQQILGQGPKLLIQFQNNGVVDDSQLPKDRFSAERLKGVDSTLKIQPAKLEDSAVYLCASSSRTGTHYGYTFGSGTRLTVV.